Below are 16 T cell receptor beta chains sequenced from a single sample in a study of identical twins. TCRdb analysed the 5' RACE reads with MiXCR anew, one entry per CDR3 protein. The sample contains 1.5 million to 2 million distinct CDR3 sequences, more than 30% of which appear only once. Source material: cord blood. These TCRs come from a newborn girl in good health.

In the case of this clonotype: This may be a read error: a much more frequent sequence differs by one nucleotide. The chain links TRBV2 to TRBJ2-3; 13 nucleotides agree with TRBD2. Germline V CDR1 and CDR2: SNHLY, FYNNEI. The CDR3 has 15 residues. CDR3 nucleotides: TGTGCCAGCAAGACTAGCGGGGGGAACACAGATGCGCAGTATTTT. It translates to CASKTSGGNTDAQYF.

V gene TRBV6-1 combines with J gene TRBJ1-2, with D possibly TRBD1 on 6 matching bases. V dropped 6 bases and J dropped 2 bases, with 16 bases sitting between them. The CDR3 loop spans 15 amino acids. Germline V lookup: CDR1 MNHNS, CDR2 SASEGT. The DNA for the CDR3 is TGTGCCAGCAGCCTCCTCCCTGGGACAAACTATGGCTACACCTTC. Translating gives CASSLLPGTNYGYTF.

The rearrangement joins TRBV4-2 to TRBJ2-2, with 8 bases identical to TRBD2. Germline V lookup: CDR1 LGHNA, CDR2 YNFKEQ. The CDR3 runs 15 residues. Trimming cost V 0 bases and J 10 bases; bases outside gene matches: 7. CDR3 amino acids: CASSQDGWREAELFF. Here the CDR3 DNA reads TGTGCCAGCAGCCAAGATGGCTGGCGGGAGGCGGAGCTGTTTTTT.

The J gene is TRBJ2-7, the V gene TRBV20-1, with TRBD2 identical over 11 bases. The germline V gene has CDR1 DFQATT and CDR2 SNEGSKA (reference sequence). With 3 bases clipped from V and 4 bases from J, the junction kept 5 bases outside the gene matches. The CDR3 spans 14 residues. CDR3 coding DNA: TGCAGTGCTAGTGGGGGGACTAGCGGTTACGAGCAGTACTTC. Its protein is CSASGGTSGYEQYF.

This clonotype has more than one count but fewer than ten. V is TRBV5-1 and J is TRBJ2-5, with D maybe TRBD1 (5 bases). CDR1 is SGHRS, CDR2 YFSETQ, per germline. The CDR3 contains 13 residues. V was cut by 2 bases and J by 5 bases, with 10 bases left in between. The CDR3 here is CASSFQGWETQYF. The CDR3 coding sequence is TGCGCCAGCAGCTTTCAGGGTTGGGAGACCCAGTACTTC.

The chain has TRBV9 and TRBJ2-1, with 7 bases aligning to TRBD2. Germline CDR1 and CDR2: SGDLS and YYNGEE. The CDR3 totals 15 residues. After removal of 2 bases from V and 7 bases from J, the junction contained 9 bases not matched to a gene. CDR3 in DNA: TGTGCCAGCAGCGTTCGAGTCGGGACTACGAATGAGCAGTTCTTC. Translating it yields CASSVRVGTTNEQFF.

A few counts support this clonotype. The rearrangement links TRBV5-1 to TRBJ1-2, with unresolved D. The CDR3 runs 15 residues. Trimming stripped 0 bases from V and 0 bases from J, with 9 bases between. From germline, CDR1 is SGHRS and CDR2 YFSETQ. CDR3 residues: CASSLETSPNYGYTF. In DNA, the CDR3 is TGCGCCAGCAGCTTGGAAACTTCCCCTAACTATGGCTACACCTTC. The full variable domain, with the rest looked up from reference TRBV5-1 and TRBJ1-2, is KAGVTQTPRYLIKTRGQQVTLSCSPISGHRSVSWYQQTPGQGLQFLFEYFSETQRNKGNFPGRFSGRQFSNSRSEMNVSTLELGDSALYLCASSLETSPNYGYTFGSGTRLTVV.

The J gene is TRBJ2-3, the V gene TRBV5-1, with a weak D call TRBD2 (6 bases). The CDR3 runs 16 residues. Per the germline V gene, CDR1 is SGHRS and CDR2 is YFSETQ. V gave up 3 bases and J gave up 0 bases, with 14 bases separating them. CDR3 sequence (DNA): TGCGCCAGCAGCTACTATGCGGGACCTAGCACAGATACGCAGTATTTT. It encodes CASSYYAGPSTDTQYF. Together with reference TRBV5-1 and TRBJ2-3, the CDR3 gives the full variable domain: KAGVTQTPRYLIKTRGQQVTLSCSPISGHRSVSWYQQTPGQGLQFLFEYFSETQRNKGNFPGRFSGRQFSNSRSEMNVSTLELGDSALYLCASSYYAGPSTDTQYFGPGTRLTVL.

The chain is built from TRBV7-2 and TRBJ2-5, with TRBD1 identical over 10 bases. The germline CDR1 and CDR2 sequences are SGHTA and FQGNSA. V shed 1 base, J shed 5 bases, and the junction held 1 base outside the gene matches. CDR3 length: 14 amino acids. As DNA, the CDR3 is TGTGCCAGCAGCTTAGTGGGACAGGGGGAGACCCAGTACTTC. This sequence encodes CASSLVGQGETQYF.

The chain combines TRBV20-1 with TRBJ2-5, with D possibly TRBD2 on 5 matching bases. Deletions cut 6 bases from V and 11 bases from J, with 25 bases between. The V gene's germline CDR1 is DFQATT and CDR2 SNEGSKA (reference sequence). CDR3 length equals 14 residues. In nucleotides, the CDR3 is TGCAGTGCAGCTAGAGGGAACTCCTACAATGAGCAGTACTTC. Protein sequence: CSAARGNSYNEQYF.

The chain recombines TRBV20-1 with TRBJ2-1, with TRBD2 matching over 11 bases. V lost 1 base and J lost 2; bases outside the gene matches: 7. CDR1 DFQATT and CDR2 SNEGSKA come from the germline V gene (reference sequence). CDR3 length: 17 amino acids. CDR3 in amino acids: CSARAPRLAGTYNEQFF. The CDR3 DNA reads TGCAGTGCTAGAGCCCCTCGACTAGCGGGGACCTACAATGAGCAGTTCTTC.

This clonotype appeared many times. The genes are TRBV12-3 or TRBV12-4 and TRBJ2-7; TRBD1 agrees at 10 bases. The length of the CDR3 is 14 residues. V shed 5 bases and J 2 bases; nucleotides not matched to a gene: 3. The CDR3 DNA reads as TGTGCCAGCAGTCCGGGACAGGGGACCTACGAGCAGTACTTC. Amino acid sequence: CASSPGQGTYEQYF.

Turning to this clonotype: A read error may produce the germline difference seen at one junction end. The chain recombines TRBV3-1 with TRBJ1-6; 7 bases align to TRBD1. The CDR3 extends over 14 amino acids. CDR1 and CDR2 (germline): LGHDT, YNNKEL (reference sequence). This CDR3 is CASSLDRRNSPPHF. The CDR3 DNA reads as TGTGCCAGCAGCCTGGACAGGAGGAATTCACCCCCCCACTTT.

The chain recombines TRBV7-8 with TRBJ1-5; D gene unclear. CDR1 is SGHVS and CDR2 is FQNEAQ in the germline V gene. Trimming stripped 1 base from V and 0 bases from J, with 10 bases between. This CDR3 contains 16 residues. In DNA, the CDR3 is TGTGCCAGCAGCTTAGAGGCCGGCTATAGCAATCAGCCCCAGCATTTT. Translated, it gives CASSLEAGYSNQPQHF.

About this clonotype: This may arise from a read error, as a much more abundant clone is one base away. V usage is TRBV12-3 or TRBV12-4 and J usage is TRBJ2-7; 9 nucleotides agree with TRBD2. V shed 8 bases and J 7 bases; nucleotides not matched to a gene: 9. The CDR3 covers 13 residues. The CDR3 reads CASWPSGDNEQYF. CDR3 coding DNA: TGTGCCAGCTGGCCTAGCGGGGACAATGAGCAGTACTTC.

The chain is built from TRBV5-1 and TRBJ2-3; 8 bases line up with TRBD1. Germline-derived CDR1 and CDR2 are SGHRS and YFSETQ. This CDR3 has 15 residues. The ends lost 4 bases at V and 5 bases at J; junction bases unmatched: 9. In DNA form, the CDR3 reads TGCGCCAGCAGCCCCCAGGGGGCCCGGGGAGATACGCAGTATTTT. The encoded protein is CASSPQGARGDTQYF. The full variable domain, rest sourced from reference TRBV5-1 and TRBJ2-3, is KAGVTQTPRYLIKTRGQQVTLSCSPISGHRSVSWYQQTPGQGLQFLFEYFSETQRNKGNFPGRFSGRQFSNSRSEMNVSTLELGDSALYLCASSPQGARGDTQYFGPGTRLTVL.